This TCR beta chain comes out of a study of blood T cell repertoires in COVID-19 (dated by TCRdb to the early 2020s). For the study in its entirety: The collaborator samples originated in the United States, Italy and Spain and spanned the acute and convalescent phases of COVID-19. Samples were obtained from the ongoing ImmuneRACE study (first 160 participants) and from about 1,300 subjects provided by 6 global collaborators. A freely available public database, intended as a resource for researchers studying the immune response to SARS-CoV-2, is where the repertoires were released. The sample metadata nearly always contained a de-identified subject ID, COVID-19 status, age in years and sex. The prospective study material was composed of cDNA or gDNA derived from T cells, B-cell-depleted T cells, or PBMCs. Deeply sampled blood TCRbeta repertoires from subjects exposed to, actively infected with, or recovered from COVID-19 were included in the dataset. HLA class I and class II types, where available, came from metadata supplied by the sample provider rather than from assay-based typing.

General study outcomes and caveats: The amount of clinical and demographic metadata varied by source and participant and was provided uncurated.

Each collaborating institution followed its own protocols to collect whole blood in K2EDTA tubes. For TCRbeta analysis, collaborator samples were shipped as frozen whole blood, as isolated PBMCs, or as DNA extracted from either sample type. A remark on this clone: No antigen is known for it. Nothing much larger sits one base from this clone, and base qualities are not available.

TCRbeta CDR3 regions were amplified from genomic DNA using the immunoSEQ Assay, a bias-controlled multiplex PCR. The paper's data handling went like this. The number of nucleated cells in each sample was estimated from the amplification of reference gene primers within the assay. Sequence reads were collapsed and filtered to measure the absolute abundance of every unique TCRbeta CDR3 rearrangement. For each sample, productive Simpson clonality was calculated as the square root of Simpson's diversity index across productive rearrangements. TCRdb took this table from immuneACCESS and kept in-frame rearrangements with V and J called. Such tables lack part of the clones; where checked against another copy, unresolved V genes explain under half of the gap, and the rest is unexplained. From that table come the V and J calls and clone size; the DNA was used to work out D and trimming. This sample comprises about 200,000 clones, 88% of them detected only once. The ten most abundant clones make up approximately 4% of the sample.

The V end loses 0 bases and the J end loses 6 bases, and a stretch of 6 bases separates them. As encoded in the germline V gene (reference sequence), CDR1 is LGHDT while CDR2 is YNNKEL. Inclusive of the bounding cysteine and phenylalanine, the CDR3 is 14 residues long. Just the 42-base CDR3 DNA is kept, in frame starting at base 1. The TCR was taken from a human donor in a cohort sampled during active COVID-19. Material for sequencing was peripheral blood. The V gene is TRBV3-1 (or the pseudogene TRBV3-2) and the J gene is TRBJ1-6; the D gene identity is not certain. The CDR3 loop reads CASSQDLSNSPLHF. The nucleotide sequence is TGTGCCAGCAGCCAAGATCTTAGTAATTCACCCCTCCACTTT.